This T cell receptor beta chain was sequenced in a study of immune heterogeneity within non-small cell lung tumors. Germline lookup yields CDR1 MDHEN and CDR2 SYDVKM. The CDR3 contains 18 residues. Bulk tumor genomic DNA constituted the template, at 600 to 750 ng per sample. Taken during surgery, several biopsies per primary tumor were spaced as far apart as possible within the tumor mass. With untreated, newly diagnosed non-small cell lung cancer, the patients went on to undergo curative surgery. On this clonotype itself: Since a much larger clone is just one base distant, this may be a read error.

The TCR beta CDR3 region underwent multiplex PCR amplification with 32 V and 13 J primers. TCRdb redid the calling of the multiplex PCR reads with MiXCR, one entry per CDR3 protein. The table lists roughly 9,700 distinct CDR3 sequences, over 15% of them singletons. This receptor was taken from a man between 35 and 55 years old with non-small cell lung cancer. V and J are TRBV28 and TRBJ2-3; D is perhaps TRBD2 (7 bases). Sequencing used lung tumor tissue. The chain's CDR3 is CANSFLEGGGVWGDTQYF. CDR3 in DNA: TGTGCCAACAGTTTCCTTGAGGGGGGGGGTGTATGGGGAGATACGCAGTATTTT.